The sequence of this T cell receptor beta chain was determined in a study of T cell repertoires in cytomegalovirus infection. Study-wide background: A matching HLA type, together with CMV infection, was signaled by public TCR beta signatures.

This clonotype was picked up a small number of times. What it recognizes is unknown. Whole-study findings and limits: Dominating the ex vivo response were HLA-C-restricted CMV-specific TCR beta clonotypes. Pooled public TCR beta family frequency picked out CMV carriers with the relevant HLA.

TCRdb independently ran MiXCR on the reads; one entry per CDR3 protein. In the table there are 200,000 to 300,000 distinct CDR3 sequences, less than 9.5% of which are singletons. Looked up from germline, CDR1 is LNHNV and CDR2 is YYDKDF (reference sequence). V dropped 0 bases and J dropped 7; count of bases not matched to a gene: 12. The CDR3 loop spans 17 amino acids. The chain is built from TRBV15 and TRBJ2-1, with 7 nucleotides matching TRBD2. This TCR was recovered from a human donor in good health (CMV status not recorded). Some clones in this sample may be carry-over from other donors' samples. The sequenced sample consisted of PBMCs. CDR3 region: CATSRDQSGVSGNEQFF. Written as DNA, the CDR3 is TGTGCCACCAGCAGAGATCAAAGCGGGGTCTCTGGGAATGAGCAGTTCTTC.